Sequencing of this T cell receptor (beta chain) was carried out in a study of blood T cells in healthy people across ages. Whole-study findings and limits: Older age coincided with a roughly linear decline in TCR beta diversity per million T cells. Diversity figures based on one million T cells were deemed too low.

Aged roughly 6 to 90, donors were systemically healthy Caucasians from Russia. V lost 5 bases, J lost 2 bases, and 12 bases lay in between. The CDR3 loop spans 14 amino acids. Looked up from germline, CDR1 is SGHAT and CDR2 is FQDESV (reference sequence). Together with a sample-barcoded 5' primer, a J-beta primer mix was included in a second PCR lasting 7 to 11 cycles. TCRdb re-called the 5' RACE reads through MiXCR, storing one row per CDR3 protein. The sample shows roughly 1.9 million distinct CDR3 sequences, around 40% of them seen only once. This clonotype was seen a single time. No antigen is known for it.

The receptor was derived from a human donor in good health. What was sequenced was blood. This chain links TRBV11-1 with TRBJ2-5; no firm D call. The CDR3 spells CASSLTTEQETQYF. CDR3 DNA: TGTGCCAGCAGCCTCACGACGGAGCAAGAGACCCAGTACTTC.